Each of the 21 T cell receptor beta chains below was sequenced from the same sample in a study of shared clonotypes between healthy human individuals. CD8 cells classed as naive were CD45RO-negative and positively selected for CCR7, excluding terminally differentiated effector memory CD45RA+ cells. Measured with immunoSEQ multiplex PCR; TCRdb has only the in-frame clones, and not every one. The data hold about 2 million clones, with about 95% observed a single time. The source material was naive CD8+ T cells sorted from blood. The receptors derive from a man between 18 and 29 years old in good health.

This clone came up a few times. The rearrangement links TRBV12-5 to TRBJ1-5; no clear D. V was trimmed by 6 bases and J by 5 bases, leaving 11 bases between them. Germline lookup yields CDR1 LGHNT and CDR2 FRNRAP. This CDR3 is 13 amino acids long. Here the CDR3 DNA reads TGTGCTAGTGGCCCCGCCGGGTATCAGCCCCAGCATTTT. This sequence encodes CASGPAGYQPQHF.

This chain uses TRBV7-9 with TRBJ1-4; TRBD1 matches at 7 bases. This CDR3 region has 15 residues. With 5 bases clipped from V and 0 bases from J, the junction kept 3 bases outside the gene matches. Germline lookup yields CDR1 SEHNR and CDR2 FQNEAQ (reference sequence). The CDR3 loop is CASSDRDSTNEKLFF. The CDR3 DNA follows: TGTGCCAGCAGCGACAGGGACTCAACTAATGAAAAACTGTTTTTT.

The chain employs TRBV28 and TRBJ2-1; no reliable D call. Germline V gene sequence: CDR1 MDHEN, CDR2 SYDVKM. Between the trimmed V and J ends, which lost 3 bases and 6 bases, there was a span of 15 bases. The CDR3 has 15 amino acids. CDR3 sequence reads: CASSFSTALGNEQFF. The CDR3 bases are TGTGCCAGCAGTTTTAGCACAGCTCTAGGCAATGAGCAGTTCTTC.

The chain is built from TRBV13 and TRBJ2-2, with D perhaps matching TRBD1 or TRBD2 (6 bases each). Germline lookup yields CDR1 PRHDT and CDR2 FYEKMQ (reference sequence). The V end lost 5 bases, the J end lost 1 base, and 17 bases lay between the germline ends. The length of the CDR3 is 17 residues. CDR3 residues: CASSPWGASLNTGELFF. For the CDR3, the DNA is TGTGCCAGCAGCCCCTGGGGGGCGAGCTTGAACACCGGGGAGCTGTTTTTT.

The V and J genes are TRBV7-9 and TRBJ1-1; D remains ambiguous. The CDR3 spans 15 residues. V was shortened by 1 base and J by 0 bases, with 9 bases between the two germline ends. CDR1 is SEHNR, CDR2 FQNEAQ, per germline (reference sequence). The CDR3 spells CASSLEGWMNTEAFF. The CDR3 DNA is TGTGCCAGCAGCTTAGAGGGTTGGATGAACACTGAAGCTTTCTTT.

Points on this clone: Other DNA sequences in this sample translate to the same CDR3. The chain employs TRBV27 and TRBJ2-7; possibly TRBD2 for D (6 bases). Germline-derived CDR1 and CDR2 are MNHEY and SMNVEV (reference sequence). Trimming pared 5 bases from V and 5 bases from J, leaving 10 bases between. The length of the CDR3 is 12 residues. CDR3 loop: CASSLGGHEQYF. The CDR3 DNA reads TGTGCCAGCAGTCTCGGGGGACACGAGCAGTACTTC.

The chain combines TRBV6-6 with TRBJ2-5; possible D gene TRBD2, 6 bases. Germline V gene lookup returns CDR1 MNHNY and CDR2 SVGAGI (reference sequence). The V gene lost 2 bases and the J gene lost 4 bases, with 17 bases spanning the gap. The CDR3 sequence is 16 residues long. As DNA, the CDR3 is TGTGCCAGCAGTTACCCGAGCGGGTCCGTCCCAGAGACCCAGTACTTC. It encodes CASSYPSGSVPETQYF.

This rearrangement joins TRBV7-2 to TRBJ1-6; 8 bases are shared with TRBD1. The V gene end was trimmed by 4 bases and the J gene end by 7 bases; junction bases not matched to a gene: 9. CDR3 length: 16 residues. In germline, CDR1 is SGHTA, CDR2 FQGNSA. Here the CDR3 DNA reads TGTGCCAGCAGCTCCATACCGGGACAGGTGAATTCACCCCTCCACTTT. Its protein product is CASSSIPGQVNSPLHF.

J is TRBJ2-5 and V is TRBV16, with 8 bases lining up with TRBD1. The V segment lost 4 bases and the J segment 3 bases; nucleotides outside the gene matches: 1. This CDR3 is 13 amino acids long. Per the germline V gene, CDR1 is KGHSY and CDR2 is FQNENV. CDR3 protein: CASSPTGEETQYF. Written as DNA, the CDR3 is TGTGCCAGCAGCCCGACAGGGGAAGAGACCCAGTACTTC.

The chain recombines TRBV11-2 with TRBJ2-7; 10 bases match TRBD1. The CDR3 sequence is 15 residues long. V shed 5 bases, J shed 1 base, and the junction held 5 bases outside the gene matches. CDR1 SGHAT and CDR2 FQNNGV come from the germline V gene. The CDR3 protein is CASSLRTGGSYEQYF. CDR3 DNA sequence: TGTGCCAGCAGCCTGAGGACAGGGGGGTCCTACGAGCAGTACTTC.

In this sample, this clone turned up once. This chain links TRBV19 with TRBJ1-5, with a weak D call TRBD1 (5 bases). Germline V gene lookup returns CDR1 LNHDA and CDR2 SQIVND (reference sequence). The CDR3 runs 14 residues. V shed 2 bases and J shed 8 bases, with 13 bases lying between them. The CDR3 sequence is CASSISGFTEPQHF. CDR3 nucleotide sequence: TGTGCCAGTAGTATATCAGGGTTCACTGAGCCCCAGCATTTT.

The genes are TRBV9 and TRBJ2-5; D is perhaps TRBD2 (6 bases). CDR1 and CDR2 (germline): SGDLS, YYNGEE. V was pared by 1 base and J by 5 bases, with 12 bases between. The CDR3 is 14 amino acids. CDR3 loop: CASSVSGGDETQYF. CDR3 DNA sequence: TGTGCCAGCAGCGTATCCGGGGGAGATGAGACCCAGTACTTC.

CDR3 sequence: CASSEGPGQEAYGYTF. CDR3 sequence (DNA): TGTGCCAGCAGCGAAGGCCCGGGACAGGAGGCTTATGGCTACACCTTC. The gene calls are TRBV5-6 and TRBJ1-2; 8 nucleotides align to TRBD1. The CDR3 is 16 residues long. The germline gives CDR1 SGHDT, CDR2 YYEEEE. V dropped 4 bases and J dropped 5; count of bases not matched to a gene: 13.

The rearrangement links TRBV27 to TRBJ2-1, with 16 bases identical to TRBD2. Germline CDR1 and CDR2: MNHEY and SMNVEV (reference sequence). There are 19 residues in the CDR3. V lost 4 bases, J lost 0 bases, and 6 bases stayed unmatched. The CDR3 loop is CASSSVGLAGGSSYNEQFF. The CDR3 region has the DNA TGTGCCAGCAGTTCAGTGGGACTAGCGGGGGGGAGCTCCTACAATGAGCAGTTCTTC.

The chain links TRBV15 to TRBJ1-4; 8 nucleotides line up with TRBD1. From germline, CDR1 is LNHNV and CDR2 YYDKDF (reference sequence). The CDR3 is made up of 17 amino acids. V was clipped by 3 bases and J by 5 bases; unmatched bases: 11. This CDR3 reads CATSRDREGEVNEKLFF. The CDR3, as DNA: TGTGCCACCAGCAGGGACAGGGAAGGAGAGGTGAATGAAAAACTGTTTTTT.

This clone is a singleton in its sample. V gene TRBV9 combines with J gene TRBJ1-1; the D gene is possibly TRBD1 (5 bases). Germline assignment: CDR1 SGDLS and CDR2 YYNGEE. The V gene lost 0 bases and the J gene lost 0 bases, with 9 bases spanning the gap. The CDR3 covers 15 residues. The DNA of the CDR3 is TGTGCCAGCAGCGTAGACTCAGGGTTGAACACTGAAGCTTTCTTT. Amino acid sequence: CASSVDSGLNTEAFF.

CDR3 nucleotides: TGTGCCAGCAGTGAAGTTGCGGGCCTGAACACTGAAGCTTTCTTT. Its protein is CASSEVAGLNTEAFF. The chain carries TRBV6-1 and TRBJ1-1; D call uncertain. The CDR3 contains 15 residues. CDR1 and CDR2 (germline): MNHNS, SASEGT. V dropped 1 base and J dropped 0 bases, with 9 bases sitting between them.

The chain uses TRBV27 and TRBJ1-6, with D perhaps TRBD1 (5 bases). Trimming cost V 2 bases and J 2 bases, with 13 bases left between them. CDR3 length: 17 residues. From germline, CDR1 is MNHEY and CDR2 SMNVEV (reference sequence). This CDR3 is CASSLGAPQTYNSPLHF. CDR3 nucleotides: TGTGCCAGCAGTTTAGGGGCCCCTCAGACCTATAATTCACCCCTCCACTTT.

The chain combines TRBV4-1 with TRBJ2-2; D is uncertain. Germline loops: CDR1 MGHRA, CDR2 YSYEKL. The germline V and J ends were trimmed by 4 bases and 1 base, with 13 bases remaining between them. The CDR3 covers 16 residues. The CDR3, as DNA: TGCGCCAGCAGCCCCCCTCACCTTGGGAACACCGGGGAGCTGTTTTTT. Its protein is CASSPPHLGNTGELFF.

This chain links TRBV11-2 with TRBJ1-5; TRBD1 matches at 8 bases. Germline V CDR1 and CDR2: SGHAT, FQNNGV. V dropped 4 bases and J dropped 3; count of bases not matched to a gene: 14. This CDR3 has 18 amino acids. The CDR3 coding sequence is TGTGCCAGCAGCTCGGGAACAAGGGACAGGTCCTCCAATCAGCCCCAGCATTTT. This encodes CASSSGTRDRSSNQPQHF.

This clone was detected only once. This chain joins TRBV5-4 and TRBJ1-1; tentative D call: TRBD1 (6 bases). The CDR3 totals 12 residues. Per germline, CDR1 SGHNT and CDR2 YYREEE (reference sequence). V gave up 5 bases and J gave up 4 bases, with 9 bases separating them. The DNA for the CDR3 is TGTGCCAGCAGTACAGGGACCACTGAAGCTTTCTTT. Protein product: CASSTGTTEAFF.